A single sample is the source of the 6 T cell receptor beta chains below, sequenced in a study of blood T cell repertoires in COVID-19. The repertoire was sequenced with immunoSEQ multiplex PCR; TCRdb's copy has only in-frame clones and lacks some. The table lists roughly 200,000 clones, around 83% of them singletons. Input material: peripheral blood. These receptors all stem from a man in his forties or fifties with active or convalescent COVID-19.

The CDR3 region has the DNA TGCGCCAGCAGTTTAGCCCCGCGTTCGGGTCGTTCCCTAAGCTCCTATAATTCACCCCTCCACTTT. Translating gives CASSLAPRSGRSLSSYNSPLHF. The chain joins TRBV4-3 to TRBJ1-6; no definite D call. V lost 6 bases to trimming and J lost 0 bases, with 30 bases between them. Germline loops: CDR1 LGHNA, CDR2 YSLEER. The CDR3 consists of 22 residues.

This sequence joins TRBV19 and TRBJ2-7, with 11 bases aligning to TRBD1. Germline values: CDR1 LNHDA, CDR2 SQIVND (reference sequence). The CDR3 is 14 residues long. V dropped 4 bases and J dropped 6; count of bases not matched to a gene: 5. CDR3 protein: CASSTGTGGVEQYF. The DNA of the CDR3 is TGTGCCAGTAGTACCGGGACAGGGGGAGTCGAGCAGTACTTC.

This clone came up once. The J gene is TRBJ1-6, the V gene TRBV30; TRBD1 aligns across 9 bases. The CDR3 runs 17 residues. The V and J ends lost 3 bases and 3 bases, in that order; junction bases with no gene match: 9. Germline V gene sequence: CDR1 GTSNPN, CDR2 SVGIG (reference sequence). This CDR3 reads CAWRPPDRGIYNSPLHF. In DNA, the CDR3 is TGTGCCTGGAGGCCCCCGGACAGGGGTATCTATAATTCACCCCTCCACTTT. The full variable domain, rest sourced from reference TRBV30 and TRBJ1-6, is SQTIHQWPATLVQPVGSPLSLECTVEGTSNPNLYWYRQAAGRGLQLLFYSVGIGQISSEVPQNLSASRPQDRQFILSSKKLLLSDSGFYLCAWRPPDRGIYNSPLHFGNGTRLTVT.

J is TRBJ1-5 and V is TRBV18, with TRBD1 matching over 8 bases. The length of the CDR3 is 16 residues. The V gene end was trimmed by 2 bases and the J gene end by 9 bases; junction bases not matched to a gene: 12. Germline CDR1 is KGHSH and CDR2 is LQKENI. In DNA form, the CDR3 reads TGTGCCAGCTCACCATGGGACAGGACTTTCGTAGGGCCCCAGCATTTT. Protein sequence: CASSPWDRTFVGPQHF.

This chain joins TRBV28 and TRBJ2-1; TRBD1 matches at 7 bases. The V and J ends lost 2 bases and 9 bases, in that order; junction bases with no gene match: 10. Germline V gene lookup returns CDR1 MDHEN and CDR2 SYDVKM. This CDR3 region has 15 residues. The CDR3: CASSLSLGGQTEQFF. As DNA, the CDR3 is TGTGCCAGCAGTTTAAGTCTAGGGGGCCAAACTGAGCAGTTCTTC. Complete variable domain (other parts from reference TRBV28 and TRBJ2-1): DVKVTQSSRYLVKRTGEKVFLECVQDMDHENMFWYRQDPGLGLRLIYFSYDVKMKEKGDIPEGYSVSREKKERFSLILESASTNQTSMYLCASSLSLGGQTEQFFGPGTRLTVL.

The rearrangement uses TRBV11-2 and TRBJ2-7; D unresolved. Trimming shortened V by 2 bases and J by 6 bases, and 8 bases separated the two germline ends. Germline V gives CDR1 SGHAT, CDR2 FQNNGV. The CDR3 sequence is 12 residues long. The DNA of the CDR3 is TGTGCCAGCAGCTTACATGGGCTCGAGCAGTACTTC. This gives the protein CASSLHGLEQYF.